The rows below give T cell receptor beta chains drawn from one sample of a study of cytomegalovirus exposure and HLA in healthy donors. TCRdb keeps only in-frame clones here, not all; method: immunoSEQ multiplex PCR. The table records 90,000 to 150,000 clones, around nine tenths of them present only once. The specimen sequenced was PBMCs. Source of these receptors: a woman aged 18-35 years in good health and CMV-seropositive. The CDR3 runs from the conserved cysteine through the conserved F or W. D genes are given only for firm matches. The size of a clone is reported for some rows only, either as once, few or many, or as a class for expanded clones.

v_gene: TRBV18; d_gene: .; j_gene: TRBJ2-5; abundance: .; CDR3aa: CASSPRLGGETQYF; CDR3nt: TGTGCCAGCTCACCAAGGTTAGGGGGTGAGACCCAGTACTTC
v_gene: TRBV7-3; d_gene: .; j_gene: TRBJ2-2; abundance: .; CDR3aa: CASSLSGTNTGELFF; CDR3nt: TGTGCCAGCAGCCTTAGCGGAACGAACACCGGGGAGCTGTTTTTT
v_gene: TRBV5-1; d_gene: TRBD1; j_gene: TRBJ2-7; abundance: .; CDR3aa: CASSFWDSSYEQYF; CDR3nt: TGCGCCAGCAGCTTTTGGGACAGCTCCTACGAGCAGTACTTC
v_gene: TRBV4-1; d_gene: TRBD1; j_gene: TRBJ2-5; abundance: .; CDR3aa: CASSQEVIGTGEETQYF; CDR3nt: TGCGCCAGCAGCCAAGAGGTTATCGGGACAGGGGAAGAGACCCAGTACTTC
v_gene: TRBV28; d_gene: .; j_gene: TRBJ2-3; abundance: .; CDR3aa: CASSIQRNTQYF; CDR3nt: TGTGCCAGCAGCATACAGAGAAATACGCAGTATTTT
v_gene: TRBV14; d_gene: .; j_gene: TRBJ1-1; abundance: .; CDR3aa: CASTTGNTEAFF; CDR3nt: TGTGCCAGCACCACAGGGAACACTGAAGCTTTCTTT
v_gene: TRBV6-1; d_gene: TRBD1; j_gene: TRBJ2-1; abundance: .; CDR3aa: CASSEIGTGGNEQFF; CDR3nt: TGTGCCAGCAGTGAGATCGGGACAGGGGGCAATGAGCAGTTCTTC
v_gene: TRBV4-1; d_gene: .; j_gene: TRBJ1-1; abundance: .; CDR3aa: CASSQAEALRNTEAFF; CDR3nt: TGCGCCAGCAGCCAAGCAGAGGCTCTTCGTAACACTGAAGCTTTCTTT
v_gene: TRBV5-1; d_gene: .; j_gene: TRBJ1-6; abundance: .; CDR3aa: CASSSAGGGLNSPLHF; CDR3nt: TGCGCCAGCAGCTCGGCTGGGGGGGGTCTTAATTCACCCCTCCACTTT
v_gene: TRBV19; d_gene: .; j_gene: TRBJ1-1; abundance: .; CDR3aa: CASSFKTGFTEAFF; CDR3nt: TGTGCCAGTAGTTTCAAAACAGGGTTCACTGAAGCTTTCTTT
v_gene: TRBV27; d_gene: TRBD2; j_gene: TRBJ2-7; abundance: .; CDR3aa: CASSLSGRADGEQYF; CDR3nt: TGTGCCAGCAGTTTAAGTGGGAGGGCCGATGGCGAGCAGTACTTC
v_gene: TRBV5-1; d_gene: .; j_gene: TRBJ2-3; abundance: .; CDR3aa: CASSSKPSSLRVGGDTQYF; CDR3nt: TGCGCCAGCAGCTCCAAGCCCTCGTCCCTCCGGGTCGGTGGAGATACGCAGTATTTT
v_gene: TRBV2; d_gene: .; j_gene: TRBJ2-7; abundance: few; CDR3aa: CASDVEGRPRQYF; CDR3nt: TGTGCCAGCGACGTGGAGGGGAGACCCCGGCAGTACTTC
v_gene: TRBV2; d_gene: TRBD2; j_gene: TRBJ2-1; abundance: .; CDR3aa: CASQKTSGKFDEQFF; CDR3nt: TGTGCCAGCCAGAAGACTAGCGGGAAATTCGATGAGCAGTTCTTC
v_gene: TRBV30; d_gene: TRBD1; j_gene: TRBJ2-7; abundance: .; CDR3aa: CACNRDRSYEQYF; CDR3nt: TGTGCCTGTAACCGGGACAGATCCTACGAGCAGTACTTC
v_gene: TRBV7-2; d_gene: .; j_gene: TRBJ1-2; abundance: .; CDR3aa: CASSPYWTEGGYTF; CDR3nt: TGTGCCAGCAGCCCTTATTGGACAGAGGGAGGCTACACCTTC
v_gene: TRBV19; d_gene: .; j_gene: TRBJ2-3; abundance: .; CDR3aa: CASSRDTLADTQYF; CDR3nt: TGTGCCAGTAGTCGGGACACCTTGGCGGATACGCAGTATTTT
v_gene: TRBV9; d_gene: .; j_gene: TRBJ2-5; abundance: .; CDR3aa: CASSAWGGETQYF; CDR3nt: TGTGCCAGCAGCGCATGGGGCGGAGAGACCCAGTACTTC
v_gene: TRBV29-1; d_gene: .; j_gene: TRBJ2-1; abundance: .; CDR3aa: CSVELAQGGYNEQFF; CDR3nt: TGCAGCGTTGAATTGGCGCAGGGGGGCTACAATGAGCAGTTCTTC
v_gene: TRBV6-1; d_gene: .; j_gene: TRBJ1-3; abundance: .; CDR3aa: CASNGGRGGGNTIYF; CDR3nt: TGTGCCAGCAATGGGGGGAGGGGCGGGGGAAACACCATATATTTT
v_gene: TRBV11-3; d_gene: .; j_gene: TRBJ1-2; abundance: .; CDR3aa: CASSSLPNYGYTF; CDR3nt: TGTGCCAGCAGCTCGCTACCTAACTATGGCTACACCTTC
v_gene: TRBV5-1; d_gene: .; j_gene: TRBJ2-3; abundance: .; CDR3aa: CASSLQDTDTQYF; CDR3nt: TGCGCCAGCAGCTTACAAGACACAGATACGCAGTATTTT
v_gene: TRBV30; d_gene: .; j_gene: TRBJ2-3; abundance: .; CDR3aa: CAWSGIGAETDTQYF; CDR3nt: TGTGCCTGGAGCGGGATTGGAGCGGAGACAGATACGCAGTATTTT
v_gene: TRBV5-6; d_gene: TRBD1; j_gene: TRBJ2-7; abundance: .; CDR3aa: CASSSDGQGYEQYF; CDR3nt: TGTGCCAGCAGCTCTGACGGACAGGGCTACGAGCAGTACTTC
v_gene: TRBV7-3; d_gene: .; j_gene: TRBJ1-1; abundance: .; CDR3aa: CASSLLGQMNTEAFF; CDR3nt: TGTGCCAGCAGCTTACTAGGCCAGATGAACACTGAAGCTTTCTTT
v_gene: TRBV6-5; d_gene: .; j_gene: TRBJ1-4; abundance: .; CDR3aa: CASSYSGRGANEKLFF; CDR3nt: TGTGCCAGCAGTTACTCCGGGCGGGGTGCTAATGAAAAACTGTTTTTT
v_gene: TRBV7-2; d_gene: TRBD1; j_gene: TRBJ2-7; abundance: .; CDR3aa: CASNMDRDDGEQYF; CDR3nt: TGTGCCAGCAACATGGACAGGGACGATGGCGAGCAGTACTTC
v_gene: TRBV29-1; d_gene: TRBD1; j_gene: TRBJ2-7; abundance: once; CDR3aa: CSFWTGGYEQYF; CDR3nt: TGCAGCTTCTGGACAGGGGGCTACGAGCAGTACTTC
v_gene: TRBV7-8; d_gene: TRBD2; j_gene: TRBJ2-2; abundance: .; CDR3aa: CASSLVSSGRAGVGELFF; CDR3nt: TGTGCCAGCAGCTTAGTGTCTAGCGGGAGGGCCGGAGTCGGGGAGCTGTTTTTT
v_gene: TRBV29-1; d_gene: TRBD2; j_gene: TRBJ2-1; abundance: .; CDR3aa: CSVEGGTSGSGEQFF; CDR3nt: TGCAGCGTTGAAGGGGGGACTAGCGGGAGCGGTGAGCAGTTCTTC
v_gene: TRBV18; d_gene: TRBD1; j_gene: TRBJ1-3; abundance: .; CDR3aa: CASSPRRDRVFGNTIYF; CDR3nt: TGTGCCAGCTCACCCAGACGAGACAGGGTATTTGGAAACACCATATATTTT
v_gene: TRBV6-5; d_gene: TRBD1; j_gene: TRBJ1-5; abundance: .; CDR3aa: CASSYSAGGGNQPQHF; CDR3nt: TGTGCCAGCAGTTACTCGGCAGGGGGAGGCAATCAGCCCCAGCATTTT
v_gene: TRBV7-6; d_gene: .; j_gene: TRBJ1-2; abundance: .; CDR3aa: CASSPTEIYGYTF; CDR3nt: TGTGCCAGCAGCCCGACGGAGATATATGGCTACACCTTC
v_gene: TRBV18; d_gene: TRBD2; j_gene: TRBJ2-1; abundance: .; CDR3aa: CASSPREAEISSYNEQFF; CDR3nt: TGTGCCAGCTCACCCCGGGAGGCGGAAATTAGCTCCTACAATGAGCAGTTCTTC
v_gene: TRBV11-3; d_gene: TRBD1; j_gene: TRBJ2-7; abundance: few; CDR3aa: CASSSRGQNYEQYF; CDR3nt: TGTGCCAGCAGCTCCCGGGGACAGAACTACGAGCAGTACTTC
v_gene: TRBV18; d_gene: .; j_gene: TRBJ1-5; abundance: .; CDR3aa: CASSGGGENQPQHF; CDR3nt: TGTGCCAGCTCCGGCGGCGGGGAGAATCAGCCCCAGCATTTT
v_gene: TRBV6-1; d_gene: .; j_gene: TRBJ2-7; abundance: .; CDR3aa: CASSEASRTIEYF; CDR3nt: TGTGCCAGCAGTGAAGCATCGCGGACTATCGAGTACTTC